This T cell receptor (beta chain) stems from a study of vaccination and CD4 T cells after COVID-19. Study overall: Every culture used as a control got a CEFX pool, an HIV-1 Nef pool, or no peptide.

Concerning this clonotype itself: Its cognate antigen is unknown.

Described treatment: roughly 10-day PBMC culture with coronavirus spike peptide pools or control peptides (ViraFEST assay). Cultured CD4+ T cell DNA underwent sequencing with the Oncomine TCR Beta short-read assay. TCRdb re-derived calls from the PCR reads in MiXCR, one entry per CDR3 protein. The data show over 10,000 distinct CDR3 sequences, 35% seen once. Sequenced material: CD4+ T cells from blood, cultured in vitro. The source is a human donor who had recovered from COVID-19.

The CDR3 nucleotides are TGTGCCAGCAGCCCATCTAGCGGGAGGGCCGGTTTTTCCAAAAACATTCAGTACTTC. Residues: CASSPSSGRAGFSKNIQYF. V is TRBV11-1 and J is TRBJ2-4, with 12 bases fitting TRBD2. This CDR3 has 19 amino acids. The germline V gene encodes CDR1 SGHAT and CDR2 FQDESV (reference sequence). Trimming cost V 5 bases and J 2 bases; bases outside gene matches: 13.